Listed here are 26 T cell receptor beta chains from one sample, sequenced in a study of shared clonotypes between healthy human individuals. The data were produced by immunoSEQ multiplex PCR, yet TCRdb's version contains in-frame clones alone and is incomplete. This sample has around 690,000 clones; around 90% occur once, and the top ten carry 30% to 40%. Input material: memory CD8+ T cells from PBMCs. Specified subset: CD45RO+ cells pooled with CCR7-negative TemRA cells. Receptor source: a man younger than 35 in good health. Some clones in this sample may be carry-over from other donors' samples.

In its sample, this clone was seen once. The chain employs TRBV2 and TRBJ2-3; a possible D gene is TRBD1 (6 bases). Trimming stripped 4 bases from V and 2 bases from J, with 13 bases between. This CDR3 spans 15 amino acids. Germline assignment: CDR1 SNHLY and CDR2 FYNNEI. The CDR3 is CASSGDTIPTDTQYF. Here the CDR3 DNA reads TGTGCCAGCAGTGGGGACACTATTCCCACAGATACGCAGTATTTT. Using reference TRBV2 and TRBJ2-3 for the parts outside the CDR3, the full variable domain is EPEVTQTPSHQVTQMGQEVILRCVPISNHLYFYWYRQILGQKVEFLVSFYNNEISEKSEIFDDQFSVERPDGSNFTLKIRSTKLEDSAMYFCASSGDTIPTDTQYFGPGTRLTVL.

J is TRBJ2-7 and V is TRBV28; TRBD2 agrees at 15 bases. Germline V lookup: CDR1 MDHEN, CDR2 SYDVKM. This CDR3 is built from 16 residues. DNA of the CDR3: TGTGCGGTAAGGACTAGCGGGAGGGCCGTCCGCTACGAGCAGTACTTC. Protein: CAVRTSGRAVRYEQYF.

This sequence joins TRBV18 and TRBJ2-7, with D possibly matching TRBD1 (5 bases). The germline V gene has CDR1 KGHSH and CDR2 LQKENI. Trimming removed 0 bases at V and 6 bases at J, with 9 bases between. The CDR3 spans 13 residues. CDR3 in amino acids: CASSPPDSLEQYF. CDR3 nucleotides: TGTGCCAGCTCACCACCAGACAGTCTCGAGCAGTACTTC.

The chain employs TRBV12-5 and TRBJ2-5, with TRBD2 matching over 12 bases. Germline V lookup: CDR1 LGHNT, CDR2 FRNRAP. The CDR3 contains 15 residues. V lost 2 bases, J lost 5 bases, and 3 bases stayed unmatched. Here the CDR3 DNA reads TGTGCTAGTGGTTTGACTAGCGGGAGGTTTGAGACCCAGTACTTC. It codes for CASGLTSGRFETQYF.

CDR3 DNA sequence: TGTGCCAGCAGTCCAACCGGTGGGATGGCAAATGAAAAACTGTTTTTT. It codes for CASSPTGGMANEKLFF. The chain joins TRBV5-8 to TRBJ1-4; unclear D gene. The CDR3 has 16 amino acids. V was trimmed by 5 bases and J by 5 bases, leaving 19 bases between them. Germline CDR1 is SGHTS and CDR2 is YDEGEE.

The chain has TRBV27 and TRBJ1-5; D is uncertain. The V gene lost 5 bases and the J gene lost 0 bases, with 5 bases spanning the gap. The CDR3 is 13 residues long. Germline CDR1 and CDR2: MNHEY and SMNVEV (reference sequence). CDR3 DNA sequence: TGTGCCAGCAGTAACATTAGCAATCAGCCCCAGCATTTT. It yields the protein CASSNISNQPQHF.

This clone was detected only once. The rearrangement links TRBV6-4 to TRBJ1-1; D is possibly TRBD1 (6 bases). The germline V and J ends were trimmed by 2 bases and 11 bases, with 6 bases remaining between them. Germline V CDR1 and CDR2: MRHNA, SNTAGT. There are 10 residues in the CDR3. The CDR3 region is CASSDRGAFF. The CDR3 DNA reads as TGTGCCAGCAGTGACAGGGGGGCTTTCTTT.

This chain links TRBV5-1 with TRBJ1-5; no clear D. This CDR3 comprises 14 residues. Per germline, CDR1 SGHRS and CDR2 YFSETQ. V lost 0 bases, J lost 4 bases, and 8 bases lay in between. CDR3 in amino acids: CASSLVGPNQPQHF. CDR3 sequence (DNA): TGCGCCAGCAGCTTGGTTGGGCCAAATCAGCCCCAGCATTTT.

The chain is built from TRBV27 and TRBJ2-1, with 10 bases aligning to TRBD2. The V gene end was trimmed by 1 base and the J gene end by 2 bases; junction bases not matched to a gene: 2. Per germline, CDR1 MNHEY and CDR2 SMNVEV (reference sequence). This CDR3 comprises 16 residues. Here the CDR3 DNA reads TGTGCCAGCAGTTTATTTGGACTAGCGGCCTACAATGAGCAGTTCTTC. This translates into CASSLFGLAAYNEQFF.

The count of this clone is one. The rearrangement uses TRBV27 and TRBJ2-2; unclear D gene. The V end was cut by 5 bases, the J end by 7 bases, with 8 bases between. Per germline, CDR1 MNHEY and CDR2 SMNVEV (reference sequence). This CDR3 spans 12 amino acids. CDR3 sequence (DNA): TGTGCCAGCAGTCTTCTAGGCGGGGAGCTGTTTTTT. Amino acids: CASSLLGGELFF.

The chain joins TRBV4-1 to TRBJ1-5, with a weak D call TRBD1 (6 bases). With 4 bases removed from V and 4 bases from J, the gap between germline ends came to 8 bases. The length of the CDR3 is 13 residues. Germline V gene sequence: CDR1 MGHRA, CDR2 YSYEKL. The CDR3 sequence: CASSPDRNQPQHF. Here the CDR3 DNA reads TGCGCCAGCAGCCCGGACAGAAATCAGCCCCAGCATTTT.

The chain recombines TRBV4-3 with TRBJ2-2; TRBD1 or TRBD2 may be the D gene (5 bases each). Deletions cut 0 bases from V and 4 bases from J, with 12 bases between. Germline lookup yields CDR1 LGHNA and CDR2 YSLEER. The CDR3 consists of 16 residues. CDR3: CASSQDEGLVTGELFF. Written as DNA, the CDR3 is TGCGCCAGCAGCCAAGATGAGGGGCTTGTCACCGGGGAGCTGTTTTTT.

The rearrangement joins TRBV7-9 to TRBJ2-7; the D is unclear. The CDR3 is 12 residues long. Germline CDR1 SEHNR, CDR2 FQNEAQ (reference sequence). V was cut by 2 bases and J by 7 bases, with 9 bases left in between. The CDR3 region is CASSLRLTEQYF. The CDR3 DNA sequence: TGTGCCAGCAGCTTAAGGTTGACAGAGCAGTACTTC.

The rearrangement uses TRBV10-3 and TRBJ2-1; a weak D match, TRBD1 (5 bases). CDR3 size: 14 residues. Deletions cut 2 bases from V and 9 bases from J, with 14 bases between. In germline, CDR1 is ENHRY, CDR2 SYGVKD. As DNA, the CDR3 is TGTGCCATCAGTGAGCGACAGCCGTTCCCTGAGCAGTTCTTC. Translation gives CAISERQPFPEQFF.

CDR3 loop: CASSQGGSERNEQYF. CDR3 in DNA: TGCGCCAGCAGCCAAGGCGGGAGTGAAAGAAACGAGCAGTACTTC. The chain employs TRBV4-1 and TRBJ2-7; 7 positions agree with TRBD2. V lost 1 base, J lost 5 bases, and 8 bases stayed unmatched. Germline V CDR1 and CDR2: MGHRA, YSYEKL. There are 15 residues in the CDR3.

This chain connects TRBV6-5 to TRBJ1-4, with a tentative D call TRBD1 (6 bases). The CDR3 is 14 amino acids. From germline, CDR1 is MNHEY and CDR2 SVGAGI. The V gene lost 6 bases and the J gene lost 3 bases, with 11 bases spanning the gap. The CDR3: CASSSRTANEKLFF. DNA of the CDR3: TGTGCCAGCAGCAGCCGGACAGCTAATGAAAAACTGTTTTTT.

This clone was observed once. The V call is TRBV5-1, the J call TRBJ2-5, with D possibly TRBD2 on 5 matching bases. The V end lost 0 bases, the J end lost 4 bases, and 10 bases lay between the germline ends. The CDR3 runs 14 residues. CDR1 is SGHRS and CDR2 is YFSETQ in the germline V gene. CDR3 coding DNA: TGCGCCAGCAGCTTGGGGGAGTGGGTAGAGACCCAGTACTTC. It encodes CASSLGEWVETQYF.

The V gene is TRBV7-6, the J gene TRBJ1-1; weak D call: TRBD1 (5 bases). The V gene lost 5 bases and the J gene lost 3 bases, with 19 bases spanning the gap. Germline-derived CDR1 and CDR2 are SGHVS and FNYEAQ. This CDR3 spans 16 amino acids. The CDR3 DNA reads TGTGCCAGCAGCGATCGACTAGGCCGGGGGGACACTGAAGCTTTCTTT. The encoded protein is CASSDRLGRGDTEAFF. Together with reference TRBV7-6 and TRBJ1-1, the CDR3 gives the full variable domain: GAGVSQSPRYKVTKRGQDVALRCDPISGHVSLYWYRQALGQGPEFLTYFNYEAQQDKSGLPNDRFSAERPEGSISTLTIQRTEQRDSAMYRCASSDRLGRGDTEAFFGQGTRLTVV.

CDR3 protein: CASSPGGLPLNEQFF. CDR3 nucleotide sequence: TGTGCTAGTAGTCCCGGGGGCCTACCCTTGAATGAGCAGTTCTTC. The chain joins TRBV12-5 to TRBJ2-1; TRBD1 or TRBD2 may be the D gene (6 bases each). Germline-derived CDR1 and CDR2 are LGHNT and FRNRAP. V was pared by 8 bases and J by 7 bases, with 21 bases between. The CDR3 runs to 15 residues.

The rearrangement uses TRBV6-1 and TRBJ2-1; D assignment may be TRBD1 or TRBD2 (5 bases each). The CDR3 runs to 16 residues. Germline loops: CDR1 MNHNS, CDR2 SASEGT. The V end lost 4 bases, the J end lost 1 base, and 14 bases lay between the germline ends. The CDR3 here is CASSGGTYGSYNEQFF. In DNA form, the CDR3 reads TGTGCCAGCAGTGGAGGGACGTATGGATCCTACAATGAGCAGTTCTTC.

On this clone: Other DNA variants within this sample encode the same CDR3. The chain links TRBV28 to TRBJ1-3; no clear D. Trimming stripped 3 bases from V and 1 base from J, with 4 bases between. Germline CDR1 MDHEN, CDR2 SYDVKM. The CDR3 covers 13 residues. The CDR3 sequence: CASSFGSGNTIYF. CDR3 DNA sequence: TGTGCCAGCAGTTTCGGTTCTGGAAACACCATATATTTT.

Written as DNA, the CDR3 is TGTGCCAGCAGCGTAGCTGGGGGGCCCACTGAAGCTTTCTTT. Protein product: CASSVAGGPTEAFF. The chain employs TRBV9 and TRBJ1-1; D perhaps matches TRBD1 (6 bases). V gave up 0 bases and J gave up 4 bases, with 10 bases separating them. The CDR3 length is 14 residues. Looked up from germline, CDR1 is SGDLS and CDR2 is YYNGEE.

J is TRBJ2-7 and V is TRBV28; D is possibly TRBD1 (5 bases). The CDR3 is 18 amino acids. Germline CDR1 MDHEN, CDR2 SYDVKM. The germline V and J ends were trimmed by 3 bases and 3 bases, with 24 bases remaining between them. CDR3 in DNA: TGTGCCAGCAGTTTTCCCGGGCAGGGATCGGTCAGGGTCTACGAGCAGTACTTC. Translation gives CASSFPGQGSVRVYEQYF.

The rearrangement joins TRBV14 to TRBJ2-2, with D possibly called TRBD1 or TRBD2 (5 bases each). Germline values: CDR1 SGHDN, CDR2 FVKESK. The CDR3 contains 15 residues. V lost 2 bases to trimming and J lost 6 bases, with 13 bases between them. CDR3 nucleotides: TGTGCCAGCAGCCAATGGGGGAGTCGATCCGGGGAGCTGTTTTTT. This translates into CASSQWGSRSGELFF.

This sequence joins TRBV5-4 and TRBJ2-7, with 7 bases lining up with TRBD1. This CDR3 is built from 15 residues. Germline-derived CDR1 and CDR2 are SGHNT and YYREEE (reference sequence). V trimming: 2 bases; J trimming: 2 bases; junction bases outside the gene matches: 7. This chain's CDR3 is CASSLPDRETYEQYF. The CDR3 DNA is TGTGCCAGCAGCTTACCTGACAGGGAAACCTACGAGCAGTACTTC.

This rearrangement joins TRBV7-3 to TRBJ2-3; D is unclear. Germline loops: CDR1 SGHTA, CDR2 FQGTGA. The CDR3 has 15 residues. V was shortened by 3 bases and J by 1 base, with 11 bases between the two germline ends. CDR3 loop: CASSFGRLGTDTQYF. In nucleotides, the CDR3 is TGTGCCAGCAGCTTCGGACGGCTGGGCACAGATACGCAGTATTTT.